These T cell receptor beta chains were read from a single sample in a study of T cell repertoires in cytomegalovirus infection. TCRdb reprocessed the reads via MiXCR and lists one record per CDR3 protein. The sample lists about 63,000 distinct CDR3 sequences, around 20% occurring once. The antigens for these receptors are not known. The specimen comprised CD8+ T cells from cultured PBMCs, sampled from culture after CMV antigen stimulation. All receptors come from a human donor in good health (CMV status not recorded). Some clones in this sample may be carry-over from other donors' samples. CDR3s include the opening cysteine and the closing phenylalanine or tryptophan. D genes are given only for firm matches. Only some rows state a clone size, as once, few, many or a class for expanded clones.

j_gene | v_gene | abundance | d_gene | CDR3aa | CDR3nt
TRBJ2-1 | TRBV5-1 | NA | NA | CASSLRDRAYNEQFF | TGCGCCAGCAGCTTACGGGACCGAGCCTACAATGAGCAGTTCTTC
TRBJ2-7 | TRBV7-9 | NA | NA | CASSFADSPRGHYEQYF | TGTGCCAGCAGCTTTGCTGACAGTCCTAGAGGGCATTACGAGCAGTACTTC
TRBJ1-1 | TRBV10-3 | few | TRBD1 | CAIIGQAGTEAFF | TGTGCCATCATTGGACAGGCTGGCACTGAAGCTTTCTTT
TRBJ2-4 | TRBV7-2 | few | NA | CASSPSRDGLAKNIQYF | TGTGCCAGCAGCCCGTCCCGGGACGGGTTAGCCAAAAACATTCAGTACTTC
TRBJ2-7 | TRBV11-2 | few | NA | CASSLWEDNYEQYF | TGTGCCAGCAGCCTATGGGAGGACAACTACGAGCAGTACTTC
TRBJ2-1 | TRBV7-6 | few | NA | CASSLAGQGIGEQFF | TGTGCCAGCAGCTTAGCGGGGCAGGGGATCGGTGAGCAGTTCTTC
TRBJ2-5 | TRBV5-6 | NA | NA | CASSSDSWGETQYF | TGTGCCAGCAGTTCCGACAGCTGGGGAGAGACCCAGTACTTC
TRBJ2-7 | TRBV7-6 | NA | NA | CASSLGTPDSYEQYF | TGTGCCAGCAGCTTAGGGACACCCGACTCCTACGAGCAGTACTTC
TRBJ2-4 | TRBV6-2/TRBV6-3 | NA | TRBD1 | CASSSTLDRGDDRQYF | TGTGCCAGCAGTTCCACCCTTGACAGGGGAGATGACAGGCAGTACTTC
TRBJ1-1 | TRBV7-6 | few | NA | CASSLAKGDTEAFF | TGTGCCAGCAGCTTAGCTAAAGGGGATACTGAAGCTTTCTTT
TRBJ1-1 | TRBV9 | NA | TRBD1 | CASSGRQGEAFF | TGTGCCAGCAGCGGCCGACAGGGTGAAGCTTTCTTT
TRBJ1-2 | TRBV4-1 | few | NA | CASSQDGEGGDYGYTF | TGCGCCAGCAGCCAAGATGGGGAGGGGGGTGACTATGGCTACACCTTC
TRBJ1-1 | TRBV6-1 | NA | NA | CASSYLGDTEAFF | TGTGCCAGCAGTTACCTGGGGGACACTGAAGCTTTCTTT
TRBJ1-1 | TRBV12-3/TRBV12-4 | NA | NA | CASTGANTEAFF | TGTGCCAGCACCGGAGCGAACACTGAAGCTTTCTTT
TRBJ1-2 | TRBV11-3 | few | NA | CASSFQGSNYGYTF | TGTGCCAGCAGCTTCCAGGGGTCGAACTATGGCTACACCTTC
TRBJ2-3 | TRBV12-3/TRBV12-4 | few | NA | CASSRQDGQDTQYF | TGTGCCAGCAGCCGCCAAGACGGTCAAGATACGCAGTATTTT
TRBJ1-2 | TRBV7-8 | NA | NA | CASSSLPENYGYTF | TGTGCCAGCAGCTCTCTCCCCGAAAACTATGGCTACACCTTC
TRBJ2-1 | TRBV12-3/TRBV12-4 | few | NA | CASSFGANEQFF | TGTGCCAGCAGTTTTGGGGCGAATGAGCAGTTCTTC
TRBJ2-7 | TRBV6-5 | NA | NA | CASHRDPYEQYF | TGTGCCAGCCACAGGGACCCCTACGAGCAGTACTTC
TRBJ1-2 | TRBV4-1 | NA | NA | CASSPSDRNGYGYTF | TGCGCCAGCAGCCCCTCGGATAGAAACGGCTATGGCTACACCTTC
TRBJ2-1 | TRBV27 | NA | NA | CASRMVSGRAEQFF | TGTGCCAGCCGGATGGTTAGCGGCCGGGCGGAGCAGTTCTTC
TRBJ1-1 | TRBV7-6 | few | NA | CASSSGVGTVEAFF | TGTGCCAGCAGCTCGGGTGTGGGAACCGTTGAAGCTTTCTTT
TRBJ1-5 | TRBV27 | NA | TRBD1 | CASSLSTGGGQPQHF | TGTGCCAGCAGTCTCTCGACAGGGGGTGGTCAGCCCCAGCATTTT